This T cell receptor (beta chain) was observed in a study of T cells in women clearing cervical HPV infection. Across the whole study: Controls were women whose single incident HPV16 infection cleared within 12 months without precancer or cancer.

immunoSEQ multiplex PCR used an average of 1200 ng genomic DNA. Method: immunoSEQ multiplex PCR; TCRdb's copy keeps in-frame clones and lacks some. The sample totals about 31,000 clones; its top ten clones hold approximately 4.5%. On this clone: The read gets to within 3 residues of the CDR3 end, and the germline J gene fills in the rest.

The V gene's germline CDR1 is SGHNT and CDR2 YENEEA. The length of the CDR3 is 13 residues. V was cut by 5 bases and J by 5 bases, with 13 bases left in between. V is TRBV11-3 and J is TRBJ2-7; D might be TRBD1 (5 bases). The source of this sequence is a woman between 18 and 70 years old with a cervical HPV16 infection that either progressed to CIN3+ or cleared (not recorded which). The specimen was blood buffy coat. CDR3 protein: CASSPRTSHEQYF. CDR3 DNA (partial): TGTGCCAGCAGCCCTCGGACATCCCACGAG.